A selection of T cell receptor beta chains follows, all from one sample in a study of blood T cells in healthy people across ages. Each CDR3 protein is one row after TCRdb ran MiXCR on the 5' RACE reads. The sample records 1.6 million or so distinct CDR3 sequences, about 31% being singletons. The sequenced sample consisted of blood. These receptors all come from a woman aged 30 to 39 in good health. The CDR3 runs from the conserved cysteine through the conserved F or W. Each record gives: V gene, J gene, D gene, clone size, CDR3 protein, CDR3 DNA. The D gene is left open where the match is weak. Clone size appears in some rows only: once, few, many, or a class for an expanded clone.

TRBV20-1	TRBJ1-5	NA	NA	CSARMGSNQPQHF	TGCAGTGCTAGAATGGGTAGCAATCAGCCCCAGCATTTT
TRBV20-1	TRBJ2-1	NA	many	CSARDQHNEQFF	TGCAGTGCTAGAGATCAGCACAATGAGCAGTTCTTC
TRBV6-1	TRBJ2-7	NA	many	CASSEGWGRYEQYF	TGTGCCAGCAGTGAAGGGTGGGGAAGATACGAGCAGTACTTC
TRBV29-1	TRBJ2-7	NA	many	CSVGTDSFWSYEQYF	TGCAGCGTTGGGACGGACAGCTTTTGGTCCTACGAGCAGTACTTC
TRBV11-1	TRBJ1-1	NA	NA	CASSLPPGRGTEAFF	TGTGCCAGCAGCCTCCCCCCGGGGCGGGGCACTGAAGCTTTCTTT
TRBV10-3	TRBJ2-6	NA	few	CAISGDFSRYSGANVLTF	TGTGCCATCAGTGGGGATTTTAGCCGTTACTCTGGGGCCAACGTCCTGACTTTC
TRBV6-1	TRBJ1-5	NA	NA	CASSEARSYSNQPQHF	TGTGCCAGCAGTGAAGCCAGGTCTTATAGCAATCAGCCCCAGCATTTT
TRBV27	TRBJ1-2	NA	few	CASSLGGRYYGYTF	TGTGCCAGCAGCCTTGGGGGTCGGTACTATGGCTACACCTTC
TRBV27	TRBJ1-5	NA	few	CASSPIQGGQPQHF	TGTGCCAGCAGCCCCATCCAGGGTGGGCAGCCCCAGCATTTT
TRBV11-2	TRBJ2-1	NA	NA	CASSLFGPYNEQFF	TGTGCCAGCAGCTTATTCGGGCCTTACAATGAGCAGTTCTTC
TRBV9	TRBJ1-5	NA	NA	CASSVAGTPDQPQHF	TGTGCCAGCAGCGTCGCCGGGACGCCGGATCAGCCCCAGCATTTT
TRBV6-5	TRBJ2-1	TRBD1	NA	CASSTTGQLNNEQFF	TGTGCCAGCAGTACTACGGGACAGTTGAACAATGAGCAGTTCTTC
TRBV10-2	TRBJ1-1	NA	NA	CASSESSPPEAFF	TGCGCCAGCAGTGAGTCGTCCCCCCCTGAAGCTTTCTTT
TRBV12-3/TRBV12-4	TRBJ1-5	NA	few	CASSLVRWGFRHF	TGTGCCAGCAGTTTAGTTCGTTGGGGCTTCAGGCATTTT
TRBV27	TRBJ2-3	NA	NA	CASSPPSFADTQYF	TGTGCCAGCAGTCCCCCTAGCTTTGCAGATACGCAGTATTTT
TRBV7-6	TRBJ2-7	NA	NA	CASSRLVDSYEQYF	TGTGCCAGCAGCAGACTAGTGGATTCCTACGAGCAGTACTTC
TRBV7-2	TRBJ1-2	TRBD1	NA	CASSPRQGALGYTF	TGTGCCAGCAGCCCCCGACAGGGCGCGCTCGGCTACACCTTC
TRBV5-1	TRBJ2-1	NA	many	CASYEGSYNEQFF	TGCGCCAGCTACGAGGGATCCTACAATGAGCAGTTCTTC
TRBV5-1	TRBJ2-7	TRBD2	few	CASSLEISGGKTYEQYF	TGCGCCAGCAGCTTGGAAATTAGCGGGGGGAAAACCTACGAGCAGTACTTC
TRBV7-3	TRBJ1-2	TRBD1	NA	CASSPHMGGQGDGYTF	TGTGCCAGCAGCCCTCACATGGGCGGACAGGGGGATGGCTACACCTTC
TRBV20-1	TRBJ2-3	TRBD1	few	CSAPSPGTGVTDTQYF	TGCAGTGCTCCCTCCCCCGGGACAGGGGTCACAGATACGCAGTATTTT
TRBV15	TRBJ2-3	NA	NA	CATSDFQGFVTDTQYF	TGTGCCACCAGCGATTTCCAGGGTTTTGTCACAGATACGCAGTATTTT
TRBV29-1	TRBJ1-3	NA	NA	CSANSGNTIYF	TGCAGCGCAAACTCTGGAAACACCATATATTTT
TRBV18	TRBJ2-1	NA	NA	CASSHLPAGTQSSYNEQFF	TGTGCCAGCTCACACTTGCCGGCCGGGACTCAGAGCTCCTACAATGAGCAGTTCTTC
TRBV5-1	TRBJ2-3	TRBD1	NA	CASSEGQGYTQYF	TGCGCCAGCAGCGAGGGACAGGGGTATACGCAGTATTTT
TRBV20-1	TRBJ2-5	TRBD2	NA	CSANGLAGGLETQYF	TGCAGTGCTAATGGACTAGCGGGAGGGTTAGAGACCCAGTACTTC
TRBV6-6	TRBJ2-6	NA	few	CASSYSLQGGNVLTF	TGTGCCAGCAGTTACTCGCTGCAGGGTGGCAACGTCCTGACTTTC
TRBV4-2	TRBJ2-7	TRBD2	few	CASSQPLAGGYSSSYEQYF	TGTGCCAGCAGCCAACCACTAGCGGGGGGCTACTCGAGCTCCTACGAGCAGTACTTC
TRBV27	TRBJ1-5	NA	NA	CASSFVEGQPQHF	TGTGCCAGCAGTTTTGTAGAGGGTCAGCCCCAGCATTTT
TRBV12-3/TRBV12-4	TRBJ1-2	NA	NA	CASSFDSHYGYTF	TGTGCCAGCAGTTTTGACAGCCACTATGGCTACACCTTC
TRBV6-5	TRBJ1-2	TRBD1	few	CASRDRGVDYGYTF	TGTGCCAGCAGGGACAGGGGAGTCGACTATGGCTACACCTTC
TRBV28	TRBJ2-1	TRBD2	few	CASRGGMWEWKFF	TGTGCCAGCCGGGGGGGTATGTGGGAGTGGAAGTTCTTC
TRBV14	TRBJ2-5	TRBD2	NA	CASSQEYGLAGPSGTQYF	TGTGCCAGCAGCCAAGAATACGGACTAGCGGGGCCGAGTGGGACCCAGTACTTC
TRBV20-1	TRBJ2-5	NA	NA	CSARQRQPETQYF	TGCAGTGCTAGACAGCGACAACCGGAGACCCAGTACTTC
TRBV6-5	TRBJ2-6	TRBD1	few	CASSPGYRGSGANVLTF	TGTGCCAGCAGCCCTGGGTACAGGGGGTCTGGGGCCAACGTCCTGACTTTC
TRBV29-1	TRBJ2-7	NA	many	CSVETSVDEQYF	TGCAGCGTCGAGACCTCGGTCGACGAGCAGTACTTC
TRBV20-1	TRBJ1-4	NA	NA	CSARKGRENKLFF	TGCAGTGCTAGAAAGGGCAGGGAGAACAAACTGTTTTTT
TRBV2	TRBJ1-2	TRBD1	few	CASRVTGEGYGYTF	TGTGCCAGCAGGGTGACAGGGGAAGGCTATGGCTACACCTTC
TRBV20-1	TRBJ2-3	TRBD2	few	CSATSGGPPGPDTQYF	TGCAGTGCTACTAGCGGGGGCCCCCCGGGACCAGATACGCAGTATTTT
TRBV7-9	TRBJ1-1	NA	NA	CASSSSMPGNTEAFF	TGTGCCAGCAGCTCCTCGATGCCTGGTAACACTGAAGCTTTCTTT
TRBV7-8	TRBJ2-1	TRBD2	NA	CASSLGLAGAPIYNEQFF	TGTGCCAGCAGCCTGGGACTAGCGGGGGCTCCGATCTACAATGAGCAGTTCTTC